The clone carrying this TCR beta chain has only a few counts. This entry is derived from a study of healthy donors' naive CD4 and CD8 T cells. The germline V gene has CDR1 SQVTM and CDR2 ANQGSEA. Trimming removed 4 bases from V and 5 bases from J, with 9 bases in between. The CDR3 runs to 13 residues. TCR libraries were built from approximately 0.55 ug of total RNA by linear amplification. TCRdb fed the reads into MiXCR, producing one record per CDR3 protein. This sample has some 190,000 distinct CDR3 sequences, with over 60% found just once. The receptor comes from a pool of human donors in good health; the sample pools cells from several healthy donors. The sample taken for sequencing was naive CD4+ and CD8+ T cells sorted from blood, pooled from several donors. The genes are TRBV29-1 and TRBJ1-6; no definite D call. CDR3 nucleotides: TGCAGCGTTGCCCAAAGCGATAATTCACCCCTCCACTTT. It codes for CSVAQSDNSPLHF. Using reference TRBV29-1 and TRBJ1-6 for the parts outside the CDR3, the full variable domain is SAVISQKPSRDICQRGTSLTIQCQVDSQVTMMFWYRQQPGQSLTLIATANQGSEATYESGFVIDKFPISRPNLTFSTLTVSNMSPEDSSIYLCSVAQSDNSPLHFGNGTRLTVT.